Listed below are T cell receptor beta chains from one sample, sequenced in a study of response to subunit inactivated influenza vaccine. MiXCR, run by TCRdb on the RT-PCR reads, gives a single entry per CDR3 protein. The sample holds about 190,000 distinct CDR3 sequences, roughly 14% seen once. Here the sequenced sample was CD8+ T cells sorted from PBMCs, taken roughly 5 days after vaccination. All receptors derive from a man aged 45-65 years who received an inactivated influenza vaccine. The CDR3 runs from the conserved cysteine through the conserved F or W. Each record gives: V gene, CDR3 length, clone size, J gene, D gene, CDR3 DNA, CDR3 protein. A D gene is named only where the DNA matches it firmly. Clone size is given for some rows only: seen once, a few or many times, or a class if the clone is expanded.

v_call: TRBV7-2; cdr3_length: 17; clone_size: few; j_call: TRBJ2-2; d_call: TRBD2; cdr3_nt: TGTGCCAGCAGCTTAGTAGTTCTAGCGGGGGTGAGCGGGGAGCTGTTTTTT; cdr3_aa: CASSLVVLAGVSGELFF
v_call: TRBV7-2; cdr3_length: 14; clone_size: many; j_call: TRBJ2-2; d_call: NA; cdr3_nt: TGTGCCAGCGCGAGAACGGACTACACCGGGGAGCTGTTTTTT; cdr3_aa: CASARTDYTGELFF
v_call: TRBV28; cdr3_length: 16; clone_size: NA; j_call: TRBJ2-3; d_call: NA; cdr3_nt: TGTGCCAGCAGTTTCCTCGAGCGCCCTAGCACAGATACGCAGTATTTT; cdr3_aa: CASSFLERPSTDTQYF
v_call: TRBV3-1; cdr3_length: 15; clone_size: NA; j_call: TRBJ2-3; d_call: NA; cdr3_nt: TGTGCCAGCAGCCAAGGATCCGGGGGCACAGATACGCAGTATTTT; cdr3_aa: CASSQGSGGTDTQYF
v_call: TRBV7-9; cdr3_length: 12; clone_size: few; j_call: TRBJ2-1; d_call: NA; cdr3_nt: TGTGCCAGCAGCGTGGGGGTCGATGAGCAGTTCTTC; cdr3_aa: CASSVGVDEQFF
v_call: TRBV4-3; cdr3_length: 15; clone_size: NA; j_call: TRBJ2-7; d_call: TRBD1; cdr3_nt: TGCGCCAGCAGCCTCGGGACAGGGGACCCGTGGGAGCAGTACTTC; cdr3_aa: CASSLGTGDPWEQYF
v_call: TRBV6-5; cdr3_length: 16; clone_size: few; j_call: TRBJ2-3; d_call: TRBD2; cdr3_nt: TGTGCCAGCAGCTTACCGACTAGCGTCGGAGGAGATACGCAGTATTTT; cdr3_aa: CASSLPTSVGGDTQYF
v_call: TRBV4-2; cdr3_length: 14; clone_size: few; j_call: TRBJ2-3; d_call: NA; cdr3_nt: TGTGCCAGCAGCCAACTAGGGGGTTATGATACGCAGTATTTT; cdr3_aa: CASSQLGGYDTQYF
v_call: TRBV10-3; cdr3_length: 14; clone_size: NA; j_call: TRBJ2-7; d_call: TRBD2; cdr3_nt: TGTGCCATCAGTGGTGCGGGAGAGGCCTACGAGCAGTACTTC; cdr3_aa: CAISGAGEAYEQYF
v_call: TRBV12-3/TRBV12-4; cdr3_length: 13; clone_size: NA; j_call: TRBJ2-7; d_call: NA; cdr3_nt: TGTGCCAGCAGTTTAACTCGGTTTGGAGAGCAGTACTTC; cdr3_aa: CASSLTRFGEQYF
v_call: TRBV15; cdr3_length: 16; clone_size: NA; j_call: TRBJ1-2; d_call: NA; cdr3_nt: TGTGCCACCAGCATTGGGCGGGACTCCAATACCTATGGCTACACCTTC; cdr3_aa: CATSIGRDSNTYGYTF
v_call: TRBV30; cdr3_length: 14; clone_size: NA; j_call: TRBJ1-2; d_call: NA; cdr3_nt: TGTGCCTGGAGTGTAGAGACAGCTAACTATGGCTACACCTTC; cdr3_aa: CAWSVETANYGYTF
v_call: TRBV20-1; cdr3_length: 13; clone_size: many; j_call: TRBJ2-7; d_call: TRBD2; cdr3_nt: TGCAGTGCTAGGCCAGCGGGGGCCTACGAGCAGTACTTC; cdr3_aa: CSARPAGAYEQYF
v_call: TRBV6-2/TRBV6-3; cdr3_length: 13; clone_size: NA; j_call: TRBJ2-3; d_call: NA; cdr3_nt: TGTGCCAGCAGTTACTCGAGGGTTAATACGCAGTATTTT; cdr3_aa: CASSYSRVNTQYF
v_call: TRBV2; cdr3_length: 16; clone_size: NA; j_call: TRBJ2-1; d_call: NA; cdr3_nt: TGTGCCAGCAGTGAAGGATGGGGAAGCTCCTACAATGAGCAGTTCTTC; cdr3_aa: CASSEGWGSSYNEQFF
v_call: TRBV19; cdr3_length: 15; clone_size: NA; j_call: TRBJ2-1; d_call: NA; cdr3_nt: TGTGCCAGTACCAATGGGCTATCTGCCTACAATGAGCAGTTCTTC; cdr3_aa: CASTNGLSAYNEQFF
v_call: TRBV6-5; cdr3_length: 14; clone_size: NA; j_call: TRBJ2-5; d_call: NA; cdr3_nt: TGTGCCAGCAGTTACTCGGTCAGCCGGGAGACCCAGTACTTC; cdr3_aa: CASSYSVSRETQYF
v_call: TRBV28; cdr3_length: 13; clone_size: few; j_call: TRBJ2-1; d_call: NA; cdr3_nt: TGTGCCAGCAGGGGATTGGCCCACAATGAGCAGTTCTTC; cdr3_aa: CASRGLAHNEQFF
v_call: TRBV6-5; cdr3_length: 17; clone_size: many; j_call: TRBJ2-2; d_call: NA; cdr3_nt: TGTGCCAGCAGTTACTCGATAATGGGAGTTAACACCGGGGAGCTGTTTTTT; cdr3_aa: CASSYSIMGVNTGELFF
v_call: TRBV19; cdr3_length: 14; clone_size: few; j_call: TRBJ2-1; d_call: NA; cdr3_nt: TGTGCCAGTAGTATAGAACAGAATTACAATGAGCAGTTCTTC; cdr3_aa: CASSIEQNYNEQFF
v_call: TRBV6-5; cdr3_length: 15; clone_size: few; j_call: TRBJ2-1; d_call: NA; cdr3_nt: TGTGCCAGCAGTTATCTAGGACTCAATCGCGATGAGCAGTTCTTC; cdr3_aa: CASSYLGLNRDEQFF
v_call: TRBV7-6; cdr3_length: 17; clone_size: NA; j_call: TRBJ2-1; d_call: NA; cdr3_nt: TGTGCCAGCAGCTTACAGAGTCGGGGACTCAGATACAATGAGCAGTTCTTC; cdr3_aa: CASSLQSRGLRYNEQFF
v_call: TRBV2; cdr3_length: 16; clone_size: NA; j_call: TRBJ2-5; d_call: TRBD2; cdr3_nt: TGTGCCAGCAGTCTGAGGACTAGCGGCCCGCAAGAGACCCAGTACTTC; cdr3_aa: CASSLRTSGPQETQYF
v_call: TRBV27; cdr3_length: 15; clone_size: NA; j_call: TRBJ2-1; d_call: NA; cdr3_nt: TGTGCCAGCAGTCCCGGGGGACAGATATACAATGAGCAGTTCTTC; cdr3_aa: CASSPGGQIYNEQFF
v_call: TRBV20-1; cdr3_length: 16; clone_size: NA; j_call: TRBJ1-6; d_call: TRBD1; cdr3_nt: TGCAGTGCTAGGGGATCGGGACAGAAAAATAATTCACCCCTCCACTTT; cdr3_aa: CSARGSGQKNNSPLHF
v_call: TRBV5-1; cdr3_length: 14; clone_size: NA; j_call: TRBJ2-7; d_call: TRBD2; cdr3_nt: TGCGCCAGCAGCTGGGGGACTAGCGGGGACGAGCAGTACTTC; cdr3_aa: CASSWGTSGDEQYF
v_call: TRBV6-2/TRBV6-3; cdr3_length: 14; clone_size: NA; j_call: TRBJ2-5; d_call: NA; cdr3_nt: TGTGCCAGCAGTTATTATCCAGCGGAAGAGACCCAGTACTTC; cdr3_aa: CASSYYPAEETQYF
v_call: TRBV25-1; cdr3_length: 12; clone_size: NA; j_call: TRBJ2-2; d_call: TRBD2; cdr3_nt: TGTGCCAGCGGCCGGGGGGGCGGGGAGCTGTTTTTT; cdr3_aa: CASGRGGGELFF
v_call: TRBV7-6; cdr3_length: 16; clone_size: NA; j_call: TRBJ2-3; d_call: NA; cdr3_nt: TGTGCCAGCAGCCCACCTCGGGCTCAGAGGACAGATACGCAGTATTTT; cdr3_aa: CASSPPRAQRTDTQYF
v_call: TRBV4-2; cdr3_length: 15; clone_size: many; j_call: TRBJ2-7; d_call: TRBD2; cdr3_nt: TGTGCCAGCAGCCAGGTTCGGGAGGTTACCTACGAGCAGTACTTC; cdr3_aa: CASSQVREVTYEQYF
v_call: TRBV7-3; cdr3_length: 16; clone_size: NA; j_call: TRBJ2-1; d_call: TRBD1; cdr3_nt: TGTGCCAGCAGCCTCGGACAGGTATGGCCTTACAATGAGCAGTTCTTC; cdr3_aa: CASSLGQVWPYNEQFF
v_call: TRBV10-3; cdr3_length: 12; clone_size: few; j_call: TRBJ2-1; d_call: NA; cdr3_nt: TGTGCCATCAGTGAATCAGACAATGAGCAGTTCTTC; cdr3_aa: CAISESDNEQFF
v_call: TRBV7-9; cdr3_length: 14; clone_size: few; j_call: TRBJ1-2; d_call: NA; cdr3_nt: TGTGCCAGCAGCCTCTCTGCTGGGATCAAAGGCTACACCTTC; cdr3_aa: CASSLSAGIKGYTF
v_call: TRBV28; cdr3_length: 19; clone_size: NA; j_call: TRBJ2-1; d_call: TRBD2; cdr3_nt: TGTGCCCGCAGTTTTGTGTCTAGCGGGAGAAGGATCTCCTACAATGAGCAGTTCTTC; cdr3_aa: CARSFVSSGRRISYNEQFF
v_call: TRBV12-3/TRBV12-4; cdr3_length: 16; clone_size: few; j_call: TRBJ2-1; d_call: TRBD1; cdr3_nt: TGTGCCAGCAGTCCCAGGGGGAGCTCCTCCTACAATGAGCAGTTCTTC; cdr3_aa: CASSPRGSSSYNEQFF
v_call: TRBV10-3; cdr3_length: 11; clone_size: many; j_call: TRBJ2-1; d_call: NA; cdr3_nt: TGTGCCATCAGCGCAGGGGATGAGCAGTTCTTC; cdr3_aa: CAISAGDEQFF
v_call: TRBV11-2; cdr3_length: 10; clone_size: NA; j_call: TRBJ2-7; d_call: NA; cdr3_nt: TGTGCCAGCAGCTTCGACGAGCAGTACTTC; cdr3_aa: CASSFDEQYF
v_call: TRBV6-1; cdr3_length: 17; clone_size: NA; j_call: TRBJ1-4; d_call: NA; cdr3_nt: TGTGCCAGCAAAGCCTACAGGGTCGGGGCAACTAATGAAAAACTGTTTTTT; cdr3_aa: CASKAYRVGATNEKLFF
v_call: TRBV28; cdr3_length: 17; clone_size: few; j_call: TRBJ2-7; d_call: NA; cdr3_nt: TGTGCCAGCAGAACAGACCGCCAGGGGGGACGTGTCTACGAGCAGTACTTC; cdr3_aa: CASRTDRQGGRVYEQYF
v_call: TRBV6-5; cdr3_length: 15; clone_size: NA; j_call: TRBJ2-1; d_call: TRBD2; cdr3_nt: TGTGCCAGCAGTTACTCTCTAGCGGGAGGCCGTGAGCAGTTCTTC; cdr3_aa: CASSYSLAGGREQFF
v_call: TRBV29-1; cdr3_length: 16; clone_size: NA; j_call: TRBJ2-3; d_call: TRBD2; cdr3_nt: TGCAGCGTTGAGAAACTAGCGGGAGGGATAACAGATACGCAGTATTTT; cdr3_aa: CSVEKLAGGITDTQYF
v_call: TRBV4-1; cdr3_length: 16; clone_size: few; j_call: TRBJ2-7; d_call: TRBD2; cdr3_nt: TGCGCCAGCAGCCCCTACGAGACTAGCGGGGGTTACGAGCAGTACTTC; cdr3_aa: CASSPYETSGGYEQYF
v_call: TRBV10-3; cdr3_length: 15; clone_size: many; j_call: TRBJ2-1; d_call: TRBD2; cdr3_nt: TGTGCCATCAGTGATACTAGCGGCAGTTACAATGAGCAGTTCTTC; cdr3_aa: CAISDTSGSYNEQFF
v_call: TRBV15; cdr3_length: 15; clone_size: NA; j_call: TRBJ1-3; d_call: NA; cdr3_nt: TGTGCCACCAGCAACCCCCCCCGAACTGGAAACACCATATATTTT; cdr3_aa: CATSNPPRTGNTIYF
v_call: TRBV20-1; cdr3_length: 13; clone_size: few; j_call: TRBJ1-1; d_call: NA; cdr3_nt: TGCAGTGCCCGGGGCACCTCGAGGACTGAAGCTTTCTTT; cdr3_aa: CSARGTSRTEAFF
v_call: TRBV28; cdr3_length: 16; clone_size: few; j_call: TRBJ2-1; d_call: TRBD2; cdr3_nt: TGTGCCAGCAGAACTCCCAGCGGGAGTTTTTACAATGAGCAGTTCTTC; cdr3_aa: CASRTPSGSFYNEQFF